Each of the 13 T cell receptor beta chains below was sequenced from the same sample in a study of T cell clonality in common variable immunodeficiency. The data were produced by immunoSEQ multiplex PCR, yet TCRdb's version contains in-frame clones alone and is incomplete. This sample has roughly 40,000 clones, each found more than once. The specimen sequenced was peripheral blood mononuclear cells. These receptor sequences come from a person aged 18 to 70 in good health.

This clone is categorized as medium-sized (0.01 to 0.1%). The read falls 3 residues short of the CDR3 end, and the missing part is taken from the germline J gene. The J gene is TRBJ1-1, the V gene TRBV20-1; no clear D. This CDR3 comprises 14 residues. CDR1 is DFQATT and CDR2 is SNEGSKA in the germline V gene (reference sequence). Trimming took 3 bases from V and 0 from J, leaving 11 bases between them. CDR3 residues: CSASGRSMNTEAFF. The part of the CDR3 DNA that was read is TGCAGTGCTAGCGGCAGGAGTATGAACACTGAA.

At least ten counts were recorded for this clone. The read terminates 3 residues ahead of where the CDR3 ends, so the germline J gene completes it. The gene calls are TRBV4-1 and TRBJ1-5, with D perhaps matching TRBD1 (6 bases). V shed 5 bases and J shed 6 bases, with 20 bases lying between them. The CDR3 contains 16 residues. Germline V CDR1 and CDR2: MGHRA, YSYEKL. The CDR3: CASSSRSGGSGQPQHF. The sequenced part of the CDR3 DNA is TGCGCCAGCAGCTCGCGATCGGGGGGCTCGGGTCAGCCC.

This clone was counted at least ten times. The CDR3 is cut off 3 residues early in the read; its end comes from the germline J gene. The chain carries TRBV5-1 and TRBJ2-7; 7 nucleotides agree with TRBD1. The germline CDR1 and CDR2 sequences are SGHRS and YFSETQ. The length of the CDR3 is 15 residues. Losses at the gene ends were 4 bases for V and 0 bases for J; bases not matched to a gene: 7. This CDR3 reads CASSTRQGSSYEQYF. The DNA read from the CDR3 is TGCGCCAGCAGCACAAGACAGGGAAGCTCCTACGAG.

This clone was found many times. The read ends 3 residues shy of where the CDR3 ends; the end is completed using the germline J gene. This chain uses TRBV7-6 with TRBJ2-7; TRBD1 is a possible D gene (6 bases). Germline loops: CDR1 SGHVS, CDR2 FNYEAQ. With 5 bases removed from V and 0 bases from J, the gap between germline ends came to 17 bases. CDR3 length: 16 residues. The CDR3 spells CASSANGQLSSYEQYF. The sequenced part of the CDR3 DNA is TGTGCCAGCAGCGCAAACGGACAGCTGAGCTCCTACGAG.

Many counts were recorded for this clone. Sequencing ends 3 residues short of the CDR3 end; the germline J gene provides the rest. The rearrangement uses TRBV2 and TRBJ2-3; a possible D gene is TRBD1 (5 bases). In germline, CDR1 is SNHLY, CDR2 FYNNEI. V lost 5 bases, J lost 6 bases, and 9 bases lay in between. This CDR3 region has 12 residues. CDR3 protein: CASSPGIDTQYF. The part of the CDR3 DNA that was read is TGTGCCAGCAGTCCAGGGATCGATACG.

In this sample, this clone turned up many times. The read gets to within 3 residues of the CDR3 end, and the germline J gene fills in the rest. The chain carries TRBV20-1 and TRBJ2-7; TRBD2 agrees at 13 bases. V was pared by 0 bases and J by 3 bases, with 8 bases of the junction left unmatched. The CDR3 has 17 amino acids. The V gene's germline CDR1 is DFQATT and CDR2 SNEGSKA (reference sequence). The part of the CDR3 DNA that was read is TGCAGTGCTAGAGACCTAACCGGGACTAGCGGGGACTACGAG. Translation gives CSARDLTGTSGDYE. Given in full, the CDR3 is CSARDLTGTSGDYEQYF.

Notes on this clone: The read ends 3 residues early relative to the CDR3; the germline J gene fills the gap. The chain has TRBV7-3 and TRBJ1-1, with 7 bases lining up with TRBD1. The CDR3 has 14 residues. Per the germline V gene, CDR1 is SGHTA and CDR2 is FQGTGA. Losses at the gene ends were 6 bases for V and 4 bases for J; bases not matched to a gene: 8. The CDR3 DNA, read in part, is TGTGCCAGCAGGGATCACAGGGGATCCACTGAA. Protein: CASRDHRGSTE. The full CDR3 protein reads CASRDHRGSTEAFF.

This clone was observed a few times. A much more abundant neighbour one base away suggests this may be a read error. CDR3 DNA (partial): TGTGCCGGCAGTGAAAGGCTAGGGGCAGCTAACAATGAG. Translation gives CAGSERLGAANNE. The whole CDR3 sequence reads CAGSERLGAANNEQFF. The chain recombines TRBV2 with TRBJ2-1; D might be TRBD1 (5 bases). The read ends 3 residues before the CDR3 terminus; that terminus is restored from the germline J gene. This CDR3 spans 16 amino acids. Germline V lookup: CDR1 SNHLY, CDR2 FYNNEI.

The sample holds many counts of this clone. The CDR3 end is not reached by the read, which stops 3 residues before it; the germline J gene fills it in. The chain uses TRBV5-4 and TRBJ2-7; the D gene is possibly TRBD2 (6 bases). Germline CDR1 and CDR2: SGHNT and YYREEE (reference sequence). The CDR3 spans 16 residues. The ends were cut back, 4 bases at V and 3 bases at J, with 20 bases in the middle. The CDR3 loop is CASSDVLRDNSYEQYF. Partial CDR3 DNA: TGTGCCAGCAGCGACGTCTTGCGGGATAATAGCTACGAG.

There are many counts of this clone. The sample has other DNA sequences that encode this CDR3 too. CDR3 sequence reads: CASSEGPSGYNEQFF. CDR3 DNA (partial): TGTGCCAGCAGTGAAGGGCCTAGCGGATACAATGAG. V gene TRBV6-1 combines with J gene TRBJ2-1; 7 positions agree with TRBD2. The read ends 3 residues shy of where the CDR3 ends; the end is completed using the germline J gene. Germline loops: CDR1 MNHNS, CDR2 SASEGT. This CDR3 region has 15 residues. Trimming cost V 1 base and J 4 bases; bases outside gene matches: 4.

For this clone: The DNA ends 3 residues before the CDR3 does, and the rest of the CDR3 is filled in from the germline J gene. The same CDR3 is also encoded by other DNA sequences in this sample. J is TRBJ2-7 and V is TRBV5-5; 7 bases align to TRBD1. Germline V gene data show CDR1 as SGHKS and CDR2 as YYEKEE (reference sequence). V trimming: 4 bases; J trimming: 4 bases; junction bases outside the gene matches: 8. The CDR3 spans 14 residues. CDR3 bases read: TGTGCCAGCAGCCTAACAGGGGCCCCGTACGAG. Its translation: CASSLTGAPYE. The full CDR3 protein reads CASSLTGAPYEQYF.

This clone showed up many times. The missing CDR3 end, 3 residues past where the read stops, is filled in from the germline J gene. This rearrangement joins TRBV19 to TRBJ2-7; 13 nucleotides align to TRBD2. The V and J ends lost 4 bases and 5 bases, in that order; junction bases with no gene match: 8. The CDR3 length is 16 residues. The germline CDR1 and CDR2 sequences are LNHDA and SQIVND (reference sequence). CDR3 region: CASSKAGTSGTHEQYF. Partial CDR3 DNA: TGTGCCAGTAGTAAAGCCGGGACTAGCGGGACCCACGAG.

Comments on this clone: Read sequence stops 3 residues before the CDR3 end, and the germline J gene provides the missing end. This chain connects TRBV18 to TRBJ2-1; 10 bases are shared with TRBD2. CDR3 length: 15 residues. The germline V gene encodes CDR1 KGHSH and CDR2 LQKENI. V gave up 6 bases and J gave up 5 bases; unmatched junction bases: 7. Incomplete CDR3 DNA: TGTGCCAGCTCTGCCTATCTAGCGGGGGACAATGAG. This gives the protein CASSAYLAGDNE. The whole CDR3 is CASSAYLAGDNEQFF.